This T cell receptor (beta chain) was recovered during a study of Graves' ophthalmopathy and Graves' hyperthyroidism. The hyperthyroidism patients, aged 18 to 65, had been newly diagnosed, with under 2 months' duration. The evidence that diagnosis relied on was clinical symptoms, serum thyroxine, TRAb, thyroid ultrasound and orbital computed tomography. The CDR3 is 18 amino acids. Trimming took 0 bases from V and 1 from J, leaving 21 bases between them. The germline V gene encodes CDR1 DFQATT and CDR2 SNEGSKA (reference sequence). TCR beta CDR3 regions were amplified from RNA transcripts. First-round RT-PCR relied on HTBI primers, and a second-round multiplex PCR came next. From the multiplex PCR reads, TCRdb called clonotypes with MiXCR, one entry per CDR3 protein. The sample carries a few hundred thousand distinct CDR3 sequences, 35% to 40% recorded once. As regards this clonotype: The antigen is unknown.

Regarding the study as a whole: At less than 71% sensitivity and approximately 78% specificity, the model predicted progression of the ophthalmopathy. Clonotypes were expanded in thyroid at above 0.001 frequency, and most also appeared in blood.

The V gene is TRBV20-1, the J gene TRBJ2-5; D may be TRBD1 or TRBD2 (6 bases each). Sequenced input: peripheral blood or thyroid tissue (not recorded which). The TCR originated in an adult man with Graves' hyperthyroidism. CDR3 region: CSAREWGASFSSQETQYF. Written as DNA, the CDR3 is TGCAGTGCTAGAGAGTGGGGGGCCAGTTTCTCATCCCAAGAGACCCAGTACTTC.